One and the same sample provided the 23 T cell receptor beta chains below, sequenced in a study of T cells in Graves' hyperthyroidism and ophthalmopathy. RNA transcripts provided the source from which TCR beta CDR3 regions were amplified. TCR CDR3 underwent first-round RT-PCR with the HTBI primer set. In TCRdb, the multiplex PCR reads were re-called with MiXCR into one record per CDR3 protein. This table has about 210,000 distinct CDR3 sequences, 18% appearing once. The sequenced material came from blood. Every receptor here comes from a man in his forties with Graves' hyperthyroidism.

This clonotype has a count of ten or more. The rearrangement joins TRBV30 to TRBJ1-1; D not resolved. The CDR3 consists of 12 residues. V lost 5 bases, J lost 4 bases, and 11 bases lay in between. CDR1 GTSNPN and CDR2 SVGIG come from the germline V gene (reference sequence). CDR3: CAWAPSGTEAFF. DNA for the CDR3: TGTGCCTGGGCCCCCTCCGGCACTGAAGCTTTCTTT.

The CDR3 nucleotides read TGCGCCAGCAGCTACCTCGGGGGGGTGAGAGACTATGGCTACACCTTC. As protein: CASSYLGGVRDYGYTF. This chain uses TRBV4-3 with TRBJ1-2; a weak D match, TRBD1 (5 bases). V lost 5 bases and J lost 3, with 19 bases in between. This CDR3 has 16 residues. Germline V CDR1 and CDR2: LGHNA, YSLEER.

This clonotype was recorded only once. V and J are TRBV18 and TRBJ2-7, with a weak D call TRBD2 (6 bases). The germline V gene has CDR1 KGHSH and CDR2 LQKENI. The CDR3 consists of 13 residues. V was pared by 4 bases and J by 4 bases, with 11 bases between. The CDR3 DNA follows: TGTGCCAGCTCACGAGACCGGGAGTACGAGCAGTACTTC. Translation gives CASSRDREYEQYF.

This chain joins TRBV12-3 or TRBV12-4 and TRBJ2-1; 10 positions agree with TRBD1. The CDR3 extends over 15 amino acids. With V trimmed by 1 base and J by 6 bases, 3 bases remained unmatched. CDR3 DNA sequence: TGTGCCAGCAGTTTAGGGACAGGGGGGTTCAATGAGCAGTTCTTC. Encoded protein: CASSLGTGGFNEQFF.

The table lists this clonotype with many counts. The V call is TRBV24-1, the J call TRBJ2-1; perhaps TRBD1 as D (6 bases). V was shortened by 2 bases and J by 10 bases, with 20 bases between the two germline ends. This CDR3 region has 16 residues. Germline CDR1 is KGHDR and CDR2 is SFDVKD. CDR3 in amino acids: CATSDSDWSRGEEQFF. CDR3 in DNA: TGTGCCACCAGTGATTCCGACTGGAGCAGGGGCGAAGAGCAGTTCTTC.

Concerning this clonotype itself: This may stem from a read error, because a much larger clone lies one nucleotide away. J is TRBJ1-5 and V is TRBV12-3 or TRBV12-4; possible D gene TRBD1, 6 bases. This CDR3 spans 15 amino acids. The V and J ends lost 3 bases and 6 bases respectively, with 15 bases between them. The CDR3 reads CASSFTGQRAQPQHF. CDR3 nucleotide sequence: TGTGCCAGCAGTTTCACAGGACAGAGGGCTCAGCCCCAGCATTTT.

The gene calls are TRBV27 and TRBJ2-5; D gene unclear. CDR3 length equals 15 residues. Germline CDR1 and CDR2: MNHEY and SMNVEV (reference sequence). V shed 3 bases and J shed 2 bases, with 13 bases lying between them. CDR3 sequence: CASSLSRAGQETQYF. In DNA, the CDR3 is TGTGCCAGCAGTTTGTCAAGAGCCGGGCAAGAGACCCAGTACTTC.

This clonotype was recorded many times. The rearrangement links TRBV2 to TRBJ2-3, with TRBD2 identical over 8 bases. Unmatched junction bases numbered 8, after V lost 8 bases and J lost 4 bases. The CDR3 consists of 14 residues. The V gene's germline CDR1 is SNHLY and CDR2 FYNNEI. The CDR3 DNA reads as TGTGCCAGCGGATTTAGCGGGGAAGCAGATACGCAGTATTTT. Protein product: CASGFSGEADTQYF.

This clonotype has ten or more counts. The V call is TRBV15, the J call TRBJ2-5; 9 bases agree with TRBD1. V was pared by 3 bases and J by 5 bases, with 7 bases of the junction left unmatched. Looked up from germline, CDR1 is LNHNV and CDR2 is YYDKDF (reference sequence). CDR3 length: 15 residues. The CDR3 spells CATSRSWTGAETQYF. CDR3 nucleotide sequence: TGTGCCACCAGCAGGTCCTGGACAGGGGCCGAGACCCAGTACTTC.

The rearrangement uses TRBV28 and TRBJ2-5; 10 bases match TRBD1. The CDR3 is 18 amino acids. Per germline, CDR1 MDHEN and CDR2 SYDVKM. The V and J ends lost 5 bases and 0 bases, in that order; junction bases with no gene match: 12. The CDR3, as DNA: TGTGCCAGCAGTACTATAAACCCGGGACAGGGGTACCAAGAGACCCAGTACTTC. Translation: CASSTINPGQGYQETQYF.

This clonotype was detected a few times. A much larger clone is a single base away; this may be a read error. This sequence joins TRBV5-1 and TRBJ2-7, with D tentatively TRBD1 (5 bases). Germline V CDR1 and CDR2: SGHRS, YFSETQ. CDR3 size: 14 residues. CDR3 sequence (DNA): TGCGCCAGCAGCTTGGAGGGGATTGTATACGAGCAGCACTTC. Amino acids: CASSLEGIVYEQHF. The whole variable domain, remainder taken from reference TRBV5-1 and TRBJ2-7, is KAGVTQTPRYLIKTRGQQVTLSCSPISGHRSVSWYQQTPGQGLQFLFEYFSETQRNKGNFPGRFSGRQFSNSRSEMNVSTLELGDSALYLCASSLEGIVYEQHFGPGTRLTVT.

This clonotype has at least ten counts. The chain couples TRBV7-2 to TRBJ1-4; no clear D gene. V lost 2 bases and J 10 bases, leaving 11 bases between the germline ends. CDR1 SGHTA and CDR2 FQGNSA come from the germline V gene. The CDR3 is made up of 13 amino acids. The CDR3 spells CASSLRETGKLFF. CDR3 DNA sequence: TGTGCCAGCAGCTTAAGGGAAACCGGAAAACTGTTTTTT.

This clonotype occurred many times. The chain is built from TRBV13 and TRBJ2-3; 9 bases fit TRBD2. The CDR3 runs to 17 residues. J gave up 5 bases and V 0 bases, and 9 bases lay outside the gene matches. The germline gives CDR1 PRHDT, CDR2 FYEKMQ (reference sequence). The CDR3 reads CASSLGRGGAVIDTQYF. In DNA, the CDR3 is TGTGCCAGCAGCTTAGGACGCGGGGGGGCCGTGATAGATACGCAGTATTTT.

There are many counts of this clonotype. V usage is TRBV7-3 and J usage is TRBJ1-6; tentative D call: TRBD1 (5 bases). Germline CDR1 SGHTA, CDR2 FQGTGA. V was cut by 5 bases and J by 9 bases, with 14 bases left in between. The length of the CDR3 is 14 residues. The DNA for the CDR3 is TGTGCCAGCAGCCCCCAGGGAGGGACTTCACCCCTCCACTTT. Amino acid sequence: CASSPQGGTSPLHF.

The V and J genes are TRBV7-8 and TRBJ1-2; the match to TRBD1 covers 7 bases. The V gene end was trimmed by 5 bases and the J gene end by 0 bases; junction bases not matched to a gene: 12. The germline V gene has CDR1 SGHVS and CDR2 FQNEAQ. This CDR3 is 17 amino acids long. The CDR3 spells CASSAGQLMAANYGYTF. DNA for the CDR3: TGTGCCAGCAGCGCGGGACAGCTCATGGCAGCTAACTATGGCTACACCTTC.

This clonotype was seen repeatedly, ten times or more. Here the CDR3 DNA reads TGCGCCAGCAGCTTGGGAGGACAGCGAAATGAGCAGTTCTTC. Amino acids: CASSLGGQRNEQFF. The chain joins TRBV5-1 to TRBJ2-1; D possibly corresponds to TRBD1 (6 bases). The germline CDR1 and CDR2 sequences are SGHRS and YFSETQ. There are 14 residues in the CDR3. Trimming left V 0 bases short and J 7 bases short, with 11 bases between.

The sample holds a few counts of this clonotype. V usage is TRBV9 and J usage is TRBJ2-7; a weak D match, TRBD2 (6 bases). CDR3 length: 16 amino acids. The germline gives CDR1 SGDLS, CDR2 YYNGEE. The V end lost 0 bases, the J end lost 3 bases, and 16 bases lay between the germline ends. The CDR3 nucleotides read TGTGCCAGCAGCGTAGGGAGTTCGGGCGGGGTCTACGAGCAGTACTTC. Protein product: CASSVGSSGGVYEQYF.

This clonotype was seen at least ten times. The chain links TRBV7-2 to TRBJ2-7; D possibly corresponds to TRBD1 (6 bases). The CDR3 is 13 residues long. The germline CDR1 and CDR2 sequences are SGHTA and FQGNSA. V lost 4 bases and J 2 bases, leaving 9 bases between the germline ends. The CDR3 protein is CASSSGQTYEQYF. In DNA form, the CDR3 reads TGTGCCAGCAGCTCTGGACAGACCTACGAGCAGTACTTC.

Comments on this clonotype: A read error is possible here, since a much larger clone lies one base away. As the CDR3 is not closed by the conserved phenylalanine or tryptophan, this likely results from a read error. The J gene is TRBJ1-6, the V gene TRBV20-1; a possible D gene is TRBD1 (5 bases). The length of the CDR3 is 13 residues. Trimming shortened V by 2 bases and J by 10 bases, and 12 bases separated the two germline ends. Germline-derived CDR1 and CDR2 are DFQATT and SNEGSKA (reference sequence). DNA for the CDR3: TGCAGTGCTAGACCCCGGGGGTACTCACCCCTCCACCTT. It encodes CSARPRGYSPLHL.

This clonotype was counted many times. The chain has TRBV28 and TRBJ2-1; 7 bases map to TRBD1. Germline trimming cut 7 bases from V and 1 base from J; bases unmatched to any gene: 4. Germline-derived CDR1 and CDR2 are MDHEN and SYDVKM. The CDR3 consists of 14 residues. The CDR3 loop is CASTGTASYNEQFF. In DNA, the CDR3 is TGTGCCAGCACCGGGACAGCTTCCTACAATGAGCAGTTCTTC.

This clonotype appeared many times. The chain has TRBV28 and TRBJ2-4; D might be TRBD2 (6 bases). The germline V gene encodes CDR1 MDHEN and CDR2 SYDVKM. Trimming removed 6 bases from V and 9 bases from J, with 21 bases in between. The CDR3 totals 15 residues. The CDR3 reads CASSPGLGSVIIQYF. DNA of the CDR3: TGTGCCAGCAGCCCGGGACTGGGTAGTGTTATCATTCAGTACTTC.

This clonotype was recorded at least ten times. The rearrangement uses TRBV2 and TRBJ2-7, with TRBD1 as a possible D gene (6 bases). The CDR3 has 14 amino acids. V gave up 6 bases and J gave up 0 bases, with 12 bases separating them. Germline CDR1 is SNHLY and CDR2 is FYNNEI. CDR3 sequence reads: CASRWTDNSYEQYF. The CDR3 nucleotides read TGTGCCAGCAGATGGACAGACAACTCCTACGAGCAGTACTTC.

This clonotype was recorded many times. The V gene is TRBV18, the J gene TRBJ2-3, with 7 bases that match TRBD1. The junction had 8 bases not matched to a gene; V was cut back by 6 bases and J by 5 bases. The CDR3 consists of 14 residues. CDR1 KGHSH and CDR2 LQKENI come from the germline V gene. The CDR3 region has the DNA TGTGCCAGCTCCTGGACAGGTCCCAAAGATACGCAGTATTTT. The encoded protein is CASSWTGPKDTQYF.